The 10 T cell receptor beta chains below were found in one sample sequenced in a study of T cell repertoires in cytomegalovirus infection. MiXCR, run by TCRdb on the reads, gives a single entry per CDR3 protein. The data hold about 830,000 distinct CDR3 sequences, with around a third observed a single time. These receptors are not linked to any known antigen. Sequenced material: cultured CD8+ T cells from PBMCs, taken from culture after CMV antigen stimulation. The receptors stem from a human donor in good health (CMV status not recorded). Some clones in this sample may be carry-over from other donors' samples.

This chain links TRBV18 with TRBJ1-1; unclear D gene. The V gene lost 6 bases and the J gene lost 4 bases, with 18 bases spanning the gap. The germline V gene has CDR1 KGHSH and CDR2 LQKENI. The CDR3 is 15 amino acids. CDR3 bases: TGTGCCAGCTCCCTGGAACCAATGAGGGTCACTGAAGCTTTCTTT. Amino acids: CASSLEPMRVTEAFF.

This sequence joins TRBV18 and TRBJ1-6, with TRBD1 identical over 8 bases. The CDR3 has 17 residues. The V segment lost 6 bases and the J segment 8 bases; nucleotides outside the gene matches: 15. Germline-derived CDR1 and CDR2 are KGHSH and LQKENI. This CDR3 reads CASSPRQGPKGDSPLHF. DNA for the CDR3: TGTGCCAGCTCGCCCAGACAGGGGCCCAAGGGAGATTCACCCCTCCACTTT.

This clonotype was seen only a few times. The CDR3 DNA reads as TGTGCCAGTAGTATGTCCTGGGCCGGGTCTCAGCCCCAGCATTTT. Translated: CASSMSWAGSQPQHF. The J gene is TRBJ1-5, the V gene TRBV19; D remains ambiguous. V lost 3 bases and J lost 6, with 15 bases in between. There are 15 residues in the CDR3. CDR1 LNHDA and CDR2 SQIVND come from the germline V gene (reference sequence).

The rearrangement uses TRBV11-3 and TRBJ2-1; D is perhaps TRBD2 (5 bases). The CDR3 runs to 16 residues. CDR1 is SGHNT and CDR2 is YENEEA in the germline V gene. Trimming took off 2 bases at V and 1 base at J, with 12 bases between the two ends. CDR3 sequence (DNA): TGTGCCAGCAGCTTATGGCTAGCATCGTCCTACAATGAGCAGTTCTTC. Residues: CASSLWLASSYNEQFF.

A few counts support this clonotype. The chain links TRBV6-2 or TRBV6-3 to TRBJ1-2; maybe TRBD1 (6 bases). The CDR3 covers 13 residues. The V end lost 2 bases, the J end lost 4 bases, and 8 bases lay between the germline ends. Germline CDR1 is MNHEY and CDR2 is SVGEGT. DNA of the CDR3: TGTGCCAGCAGTTACGGACAGCTCTATGGCTACACCTTC. Its translation is CASSYGQLYGYTF.

V gene TRBV20-1 combines with J gene TRBJ1-5, with a possible D match to TRBD1 (5 bases). V was pared by 3 bases and J by 2 bases, with 17 bases between. The CDR3 is 16 residues long. CDR1 is DFQATT, CDR2 SNEGSKA, per germline (reference sequence). The CDR3 bases are TGCAGTGCTAGCCCCGGGGGGGGAATTGGCAATCAGCCCCAGCATTTT. Translation: CSASPGGGIGNQPQHF.

This clonotype has just a few counts. The chain uses TRBV5-8 and TRBJ1-5; D unresolved. This CDR3 contains 15 residues. Trimming removed 2 bases from V and 4 bases from J, with 13 bases in between. Germline V CDR1 and CDR2: SGHTS, YDEGEE. This chain's CDR3 is CASSLGPLGNQPQHF. The CDR3 nucleotides are TGTGCCAGCAGCTTAGGACCTCTGGGGAATCAGCCCCAGCATTTT. Based on the CDR3 plus reference TRBV5-8 and TRBJ1-5, the full variable domain is EAGVTQSPTHLIKTRGQQATLRCSPISGHTSVYWYQQALGLGLQFLLWYDEGEERNRGNFPPRFSGRQFPNYSSELNVNALELEDSALYLCASSLGPLGNQPQHFGDGTRLSIL.

This clonotype was detected only a few times. The CDR3 sequence is CASSQDLTYSYEQYV. The CDR3 DNA follows: TGCGCCAGCAGCCAAGATTTGACCTACTCCTACGAGCAGTACGTC. This chain joins TRBV4-3 and TRBJ2-7; D uncertain. From germline, CDR1 is LGHNA and CDR2 YSLEER. The CDR3 length is 15 residues. The germline V and J ends were trimmed by 0 bases and 0 bases, with 9 bases remaining between them.

The chain has TRBV6-5 and TRBJ1-6; TRBD1 matches 8 bases. The CDR3 sequence is 16 residues long. The junction had 10 bases not matched to a gene; V was cut back by 5 bases and J by 7 bases. Germline V gene lookup returns CDR1 MNHEY and CDR2 SVGAGI. CDR3 protein: CASSQTGQGGNSPLHF. Here the CDR3 DNA reads TGTGCCAGCAGTCAAACCGGACAGGGTGGGAATTCACCCCTCCACTTT.

This clonotype was counted at least ten times. Lacking the conserved final phenylalanine or tryptophan, this CDR3 likely reflects a read error. It is unclear where the CDR3 begins or ends on the DNA, so no DNA is shown, and the CDR3 is as TCRdb lists it. This chain links TRBV5-6 with TRBJ2-5; TRBD2 is the table's D call, not checked against the DNA. Per the germline V gene, CDR1 is SGHDT and CDR2 is YYEEEE. The CDR3 sequence runs 14 residues, both termini included. CDR3 protein: CASSLANRRDSSFL.